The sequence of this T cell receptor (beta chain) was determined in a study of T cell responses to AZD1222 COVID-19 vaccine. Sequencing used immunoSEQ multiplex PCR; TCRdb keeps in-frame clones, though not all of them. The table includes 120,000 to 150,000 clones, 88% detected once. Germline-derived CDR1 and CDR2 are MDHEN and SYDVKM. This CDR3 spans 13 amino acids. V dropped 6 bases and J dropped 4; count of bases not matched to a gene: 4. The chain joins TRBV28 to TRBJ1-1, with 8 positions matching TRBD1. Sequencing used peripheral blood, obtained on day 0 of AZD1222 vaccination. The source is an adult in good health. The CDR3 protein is CASRFQGATEAFF. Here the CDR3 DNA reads TGTGCCAGCAGATTCCAGGGGGCCACTGAAGCTTTCTTT.